The sequence of this TCR beta chain was determined in a study of regulatory T cells in long-lasting Graves disease. The study, taken as a whole, reports: Favoring TRBV28, TRBJ1-2 and TRBJ2-5 was a feature seen in persistent disease. Only a small sample size was used, which may have cut accuracy. What was studied was peripheral blood only, and not thyroid tissue.

For TCR beta, libraries came from iRepertoire HTBI primers and Arm-PCR of CDR3 regions. TCRdb reprocessed the multiplex PCR reads via MiXCR and lists one record per CDR3 protein. The sample records 350,000 to 450,000 distinct CDR3 sequences, roughly 20% being singletons. Germline assignment: CDR1 SGHRS and CDR2 YFSETQ. The CDR3 length is 14 residues. The germline V and J ends were trimmed by 0 bases and 7 bases, with 13 bases remaining between them. A remark on this clonotype: Its antigen remains unidentified.

The sample's time point: persistent/refractory GD, antithyroid drugs over 5 years with positive TRAb. Researchers made the TCR library from RNA that was extracted from PBMCs. The receptor was isolated from a woman between 35 and 50 years old with Graves disease. The chain uses TRBV5-1 and TRBJ2-5; D remains ambiguous. Sequenced here: peripheral blood mononuclear cells (PBMCs), sampled when the disease was refractory, from a patient treated with antithyroid drugs. The CDR3 DNA reads as TGCGCCAGCAGCTTGGTTTCAGAGACGGGGACCCAGTACTTC. This codes for CASSLVSETGTQYF.